The rows below give T cell receptor beta chains drawn from one sample of a study of T-cell reconstitution after alpha-beta-depleted transplantation in children. TCRdb called the PCR reads again in MiXCR, with one record for every CDR3 protein. Among about 540,000 distinct CDR3 sequences listed, roughly 18% were seen once. Sequenced material: PBMCs from the stem cell graft donor, taken from the stem cell graft. The receptors come from a human donor who donated a stem cell graft to a child with acute lymphoblastic leukemia. Both conserved end residues are part of each CDR3. Fields, in order: D gene, clone size, CDR3 length, V gene, J gene, CDR3 DNA, CDR3 protein. A D gene is named only where the DNA matches it firmly. Clone size, where shown, is once, few, many, or a class for clones that have expanded.

>TRBD2|-|15|TRBV12-3/TRBV12-4|TRBJ2-2
TGTGCCAGCAGTTTACAGGCGGGAGTAAGAGGGGAGCTGTTTTTT
CASSLQAGVRGELFF
>TRBD1|few|13|TRBV25-1|TRBJ1-2
TGTGCCAGCAGAGTGACAGGGGACTATGGCTACACCTTC
CASRVTGDYGYTF
>TRBD2|-|11|TRBV29-1|TRBJ2-4
TGCAGCGTTGATTTGGATAGCGGGAGGTACTTC
CSVDLDSGRYF
>TRBD2|-|16|TRBV9|TRBJ2-2
TGTGCCAGCAGCGTTGGACTAGCGGGAGGCATCGGGGAGCTGTTTTTT
CASSVGLAGGIGELFF
>-|few|14|TRBV9|TRBJ2-2
TGTGCCAGCAGCGTAGAGGGGCGACTCGGGGAGCTGTTTTTT
CASSVEGRLGELFF
>-|few|13|TRBV27|TRBJ2-1
TGTGCCAGCCGTTTCGTGGGGTACAATGAGCAGTTCTTC
CASRFVGYNEQFF
>-|-|17|TRBV15|TRBJ2-1
TGTGCCACCAGCAGAGTACCGGCTAGGAGCGCCTACAATGAGCAGTTCTTC
CATSRVPARSAYNEQFF
>-|few|16|TRBV4-1|TRBJ2-3
TGCGCCAGCAGCCAAGAGGGCTCGCCTTCGACGGATACGCAGTATTTT
CASSQEGSPSTDTQYF
>TRBD2|few|17|TRBV4-1|TRBJ2-7
TGCGCCAGCAGCCTTACTAGCGCCGGGACTAGCTGGTACGAGCAGTACTTC
CASSLTSAGTSWYEQYF
>TRBD1|-|15|TRBV7-3|TRBJ2-5
TGTGCCAGCAGCTCGACAGGGGTGGGAGGAGAGACCCAGTACTTC
CASSSTGVGGETQYF
>TRBD2|-|16|TRBV13|TRBJ2-7
TGTGCCAGCAGCTTAGGCGGGGGGTCGACTGATTACGAGCAGTACTTC
CASSLGGGSTDYEQYF
>-|-|18|TRBV5-1|TRBJ1-6
TGCGCCAGCAGCTTGGGTCGCCAGCTGGGATCCTATAATTCACCCCTCCACTTT
CASSLGRQLGSYNSPLHF
>-|few|13|TRBV15|TRBJ2-2
TGTGCCACCAGCGGAATTGCCGGGGGCGGGCTGTTTTTT
CATSGIAGGGLFF
>-|-|12|TRBV9|TRBJ2-3
TGTGCCAGCAGCGTCAACACAGATACGCAGTATTTT
CASSVNTDTQYF
>-|few|15|TRBV7-3|TRBJ2-3
TGTGCCAGCAGCTTAGGACAGCGGTTCACAGATACGCAGTATTTT
CASSLGQRFTDTQYF
>-|-|13|TRBV5-6|TRBJ1-1
TGTGCCAGCATTGACAGGATGAACACTGAAGCTTTCTTT
CASIDRMNTEAFF
>TRBD2|few|16|TRBV20-1|TRBJ2-3
TGCAGTGCTAGAGGTCGGCTAGCGGCCTCGGGTCATACGCAGTATTTT
CSARGRLAASGHTQYF
>-|few|14|TRBV6-1|TRBJ1-1
TGTGCCAGCAGTGAAAAGGGTGGGAACACTGAAGCTTTCTTT
CASSEKGGNTEAFF
>TRBD2|few|17|TRBV18|TRBJ2-7
TGTGCCAGCTCCAAGACTAGCGGGAGGGCCTCTAGGAACGAGCAGTACTTC
CASSKTSGRASRNEQYF
>-|-|17|TRBV19|TRBJ1-1
TGTGCCAGTACCCCGGGCGGGGGCCCGTTAATGAACACTGAAGCTTTCTTT
CASTPGGGPLMNTEAFF
>-|-|17|TRBV12-3/TRBV12-4|TRBJ2-1
TGTGCCAGCACCATACCCACGAACAGCTTACTCTACAATGAGCAGTTCTTC
CASTIPTNSLLYNEQFF
>-|-|14|TRBV20-1|TRBJ2-7
TGCAGTGCTAGCGGGGGAACTGCGGCCTACGAGCAGTACTTC
CSASGGTAAYEQYF
>TRBD2|-|22|TRBV24-1|TRBJ2-2
TGTGCCACCAGTGACTCCTCCGGACTAGCGGGAGAAGTAAGCGGTTTCGCCGGGGAGCTGTTTTTT
CATSDSSGLAGEVSGFAGELFF
>-|few|14|TRBV6-2/TRBV6-3|TRBJ2-5
TGTGCCAGCAGTTACGTTGGCATCCAAGAGACCCAGTACTTC
CASSYVGIQETQYF
>-|once|9|TRBV20-1|TRBJ1-1
TGCAGTGCTGACCCCCGGGCTTTCTTT
CSADPRAFF
>-|few|16|TRBV15|TRBJ1-2
TGTGCCACCAGCAGAAATTTGGACCGGTACTACTATGGCTACACCTTC
CATSRNLDRYYYGYTF
>TRBD1|-|15|TRBV7-9|TRBJ1-1
TGTGCCAGCAGCCCTAGGGACAGGGAGTTCGATGGGGCTTTCTTT
CASSPRDREFDGAFF
>TRBD2|-|13|TRBV20-1|TRBJ2-2
TGCAGTGCTAAGGAGCGGGAGGTCCGGGAGCTGTTTTTT
CSAKEREVRELFF
>-|-|14|TRBV5-1|TRBJ1-3
TGCGCCAGCAGCTTCGAAAACTCTGGAAACACCATATATTTT
CASSFENSGNTIYF
>-|once|13|TRBV7-9|TRBJ2-1
TGTGCCAGCAGTCAGCCCGGGCTCGATGAGCAGTTCTTC
CASSQPGLDEQFF
>TRBD1|few|13|TRBV6-2/TRBV6-3|TRBJ2-7
TGTGCCAGCAGTTGGGGACAGCGCTACGAGCAGTACTTC
CASSWGQRYEQYF
>-|few|14|TRBV5-1|TRBJ2-7
TGCGCCAGCAGCGGGGGACTGGGTACCTACGAGCAGTACTTC
CASSGGLGTYEQYF
>-|-|14|TRBV30|TRBJ2-1
TGTGCCTGGAGTGTCCCGGGCAGGGGAAATGAGCAGTTCTTC
CAWSVPGRGNEQFF
>-|few|14|TRBV5-1|TRBJ1-1
TGTGCCAGCAGTTTGGGCAGTCTGAACACTGAAGCTTTCTTT
CASSLGSLNTEAFF
>TRBD1|-|17|TRBV6-1|TRBJ1-2
TGTGCCAGCAGACCCCTAGGGACAGGGGGGTATACTTATGGCTACACCTTC
CASRPLGTGGYTYGYTF
>-|few|14|TRBV27|TRBJ2-3
TGTGCCAGCAGTTTACCCGAAAGCACAGATACGCAGTATTTT
CASSLPESTDTQYF
>TRBD2|few|12|TRBV29-1|TRBJ2-7
TGCAGCGCCACGGGACTAGCGACCGAGCAGTACTTC
CSATGLATEQYF
>TRBD1|-|14|TRBV10-3|TRBJ1-1
TGTGCCATCAGTGACTTTGACAGGGCCCCTGAAGCTTTCTTT
CAISDFDRAPEAFF
>TRBD1|few|15|TRBV6-5|TRBJ1-2
TGTGCCAGCAGTTACGGACAGGGGGACGACTATGGCTACACCTTC
CASSYGQGDDYGYTF
>TRBD1|-|17|TRBV13|TRBJ2-3
TGTGCCAGCAGCTTAGAGAGCCAGACAGGGCTAACAGATACGCAGTATTTT
CASSLESQTGLTDTQYF